Shown below are 2 T cell receptor beta chains from a single sample sequenced in a study of CXCR3-negative and CXCR3-positive naive CD8 T cells. UMI labels and 5' RACE were used to prepare the TRB cDNA libraries. Each CDR3 protein gets one entry in TCRdb, which reprocessed the 5' RACE reads and gives no DNA. The listing records about 80,000 distinct CDR3 sequences. Sequenced material: naive CXCR3- CD8+ T cells from blood. Subset described: CD45RO-CCR7+CD27+CD95- naive CD8+ T cells lacking CXCR3 (TNR3-). These receptors came from a human donor in good health. Some clones in this sample may be carry-over from other donors' samples.

The chain's CDR3 is CAISGPQGQPQHF. The chain links TRBV10-3 to TRBJ1-5; the TCRdb call, TRBD1, lacks DNA for checking. Germline lookup yields CDR1 ENHRY and CDR2 SYGVKD. CDR3 length: 13 amino acids.

V gene TRBV7-9 combines with J gene TRBJ2-7; without DNA, the TCRdb call of TRBD1 cannot be checked. Germline CDR1 reads SEHNR; CDR2 reads FQNEAQ (reference sequence). The CDR3 sequence is 14 residues long. CDR3 sequence reads: CASTDRDGYYEQYF. The full variable domain, rest sourced from reference TRBV7-9 and TRBJ2-7, is DTGVSQNPRHKITKRGQNVTFRCDPISEHNRLYWYRQTLGQGPEFLTYFQNEAQLEKSRLLSDRFSAERPKGSFSTLEIQRTEQGDSAMYLCASTDRDGYYEQYFGPGTRLTVT.